A single sample gave rise to the 24 T cell receptor beta chains below, sequenced in a study of blood T cell repertoires in COVID-19 (dated by TCRdb to about 2020). Receptor amplification or capture employed the immunoSEQ multiplex PCR assay. TCRdb's version of the immuneACCESS table is confined to in-frame rearrangements and falls short of the full clone set. An unresolved V gene accounts for under half of the shortfall where checked; the remainder is of unknown origin. This sample is represented by 240,000 or so clones; roughly 80% of them were singletons. The biggest ten clones account for around 3.5% of the sample. Sequencing was performed on peripheral blood. The receptors stem from a young woman with acute or convalescent COVID-19.

This clone was detected only once. This chain connects TRBV15 to TRBJ2-7; tentatively, D is TRBD1 (5 bases). Germline V gene sequence: CDR1 LNHNV, CDR2 YYDKDF (reference sequence). The length of the CDR3 is 12 residues. V was shortened by 8 bases and J by 1 base, with 9 bases between the two germline ends. The DNA of the CDR3 is TGTGCCACCTCCGACAGTTCCTACGAGCAGTACTTC. This gives the protein CATSDSSYEQYF.

The chain recombines TRBV3-1 (or the pseudogene TRBV3-2) with TRBJ2-1; D is ambiguous. The CDR3 has 8 residues. V lost 4 bases and J 14 bases, leaving 3 bases between the germline ends. Looked up from germline, CDR1 is LGHDT and CDR2 is YNNKEL (reference sequence). CDR3 loop: CASSPEFF. DNA for the CDR3: TGTGCCAGCAGCCCCGAGTTCTTC.

The V gene is TRBV5-1, the J gene TRBJ2-5; TRBD2 might be the D (6 bases). The CDR3 runs to 16 residues. Trimming left V 1 base short and J 5 bases short, with 18 bases between. Germline CDR1 SGHRS, CDR2 YFSETQ. The CDR3 DNA follows: TGCGCCAGCAGCTTGACCGGAGGGAGTCATGGGGAGACCCAGTACTTC. It translates to CASSLTGGSHGETQYF.

The rearrangement uses TRBV5-5 and TRBJ2-3, with D perhaps TRBD1 (6 bases). This CDR3 is built from 14 residues. The germline V and J ends were trimmed by 3 bases and 1 base, with 9 bases remaining between them. Germline values: CDR1 SGHKS, CDR2 YYEKEE (reference sequence). CDR3 nucleotides: TGTGCCAGCAGCTCGGGACACCGCACAGATACGCAGTATTTT. Amino acids: CASSSGHRTDTQYF.

Of note for this clone: A junction boundary mismatches the germline segment, possibly from a read error. This sequence joins TRBV7-7 and TRBJ2-5, with TRBD1 matching over 10 bases. Germline-derived CDR1 and CDR2 are SSHAT and FNYEAQ (reference sequence). This CDR3 comprises 15 residues. CDR3: CASSLGQGYQETQYF. Written as DNA, the CDR3 is TGTGCTAGCAGCCTGGGACAGGGGTACCAAGAGACCCAGTACTTC.

V and J are TRBV18 and TRBJ1-2, with D perhaps TRBD1 (6 bases). Germline assignment: CDR1 KGHSH and CDR2 LQKENI. There are 14 residues in the CDR3. V dropped 2 bases and J dropped 3 bases, with 10 bases sitting between them. The chain's CDR3 is CASSPFRTDYGYTF. In DNA form, the CDR3 reads TGTGCCAGCTCACCATTCAGGACAGACTATGGCTACACCTTC.

J is TRBJ2-7 and V is TRBV6-5, with TRBD2 as a possible D gene (6 bases). This CDR3 is 15 amino acids long. V was shortened by 8 bases and J by 0 bases, with 17 bases between the two germline ends. CDR1 and CDR2 from the germline V gene are MNHEY and SVGAGI. The CDR3 bases are TGTGCCAGCGGCCCGGGACTCCCGAGCTCCTACGAGCAGTACTTC. This codes for CASGPGLPSSYEQYF.

The chain has TRBV30 and TRBJ1-2; the D is unclear. V was pared by 8 bases and J by 4 bases, with 11 bases between. The V gene's germline CDR1 is GTSNPN and CDR2 SVGIG (reference sequence). The CDR3 has 11 residues. For the CDR3, the DNA is TGTGCCATGGGCCAGACCTATGGCTACACCTTC. Protein: CAMGQTYGYTF.

The chain recombines TRBV3-1 (or the pseudogene TRBV3-2) with TRBJ2-1; 14 bases map to TRBD2. Germline V gene data show CDR1 as LGHDT and CDR2 as YNNKEL (reference sequence). This CDR3 comprises 15 residues. The V gene end was trimmed by 4 bases and the J gene end by 9 bases; junction bases not matched to a gene: 5. The CDR3 region has the DNA TGTGCCAGCAGCCCTGGACTAGCGGGAGGATCTGAGCAGTTCTTC. Its translation is CASSPGLAGGSEQFF.

The chain employs TRBV20-1 and TRBJ2-1; TRBD1 aligns across 9 bases. This CDR3 comprises 15 residues. Germline V gives CDR1 DFQATT, CDR2 SNEGSKA (reference sequence). V trimming: 3 bases; J trimming: 4 bases; junction bases outside the gene matches: 7. The CDR3 here is CSASDRDRDYNEQFF. DNA of the CDR3: TGCAGTGCTAGTGACCGGGACAGGGATTACAATGAGCAGTTCTTC.

J is TRBJ1-1 and V is TRBV6-2 or TRBV6-3; TRBD1 is a possible D gene (5 bases). Germline V gives CDR1 MNHEY, CDR2 SVGEGT. V lost 4 bases, J lost 3 bases, and 9 bases lay in between. CDR3 size: 13 residues. The CDR3 loop reads CASSSGGYTEAFF. CDR3 bases: TGTGCCAGCAGTTCCGGGGGGTACACTGAAGCTTTCTTT.

The chain recombines TRBV2 with TRBJ2-1; 10 bases are shared with TRBD2. The length of the CDR3 is 16 residues. V was pared by 6 bases and J by 0 bases, with 5 bases of the junction left unmatched. CDR1 SNHLY and CDR2 FYNNEI come from the germline V gene. The CDR3: CASSDPSGSSYNEQFF. CDR3 in DNA: TGTGCCAGCAGCGATCCTAGCGGGAGCTCCTACAATGAGCAGTTCTTC.

The genes are TRBV27 and TRBJ2-7, with TRBD1 identical over 8 bases. CDR3 length: 17 amino acids. Germline V gives CDR1 MNHEY, CDR2 SMNVEV (reference sequence). Trimming cost V 0 bases and J 2 bases; bases outside gene matches: 9. CDR3 loop: CASSLSYDGTGTYEQYF. In nucleotides, the CDR3 is TGTGCCAGCAGTTTATCGTATGACGGGACAGGTACCTACGAGCAGTACTTC.

The V gene is TRBV5-8, the J gene TRBJ2-2; the D is unclear. The V end lost 4 bases, the J end lost 7 bases, and 11 bases lay between the germline ends. Per the germline V gene, CDR1 is SGHTS and CDR2 is YDEGEE. CDR3 length equals 13 residues. This CDR3 is CASSPFSGGELFF. The CDR3 nucleotides are TGTGCCAGCAGCCCCTTTTCGGGCGGGGAGCTGTTTTTT.

The chain has TRBV9 and TRBJ2-1, with D tentatively TRBD2 (6 bases). This CDR3 comprises 15 residues. In germline, CDR1 is SGDLS, CDR2 YYNGEE. Trimming shortened V by 0 bases and J by 4 bases, and 11 bases separated the two germline ends. This chain's CDR3 is CASSVDSGKYNEQFF. The CDR3 coding sequence is TGTGCCAGCAGCGTAGATAGCGGCAAATACAATGAGCAGTTCTTC.

This clone was detected only once. Sequence at one end of the junction differs from germline and may be a read error. The chain joins TRBV27 to TRBJ2-7; 9 bases agree with TRBD2. This CDR3 contains 17 residues. In germline, CDR1 is MNHEY, CDR2 SMNVEV (reference sequence). The CDR3 sequence: CANSLSAGGPSSYEQYF. Here the CDR3 DNA reads TGTGCCAACAGTTTATCAGCGGGAGGCCCGAGCTCCTACGAGCAGTACTTC.

This clone showed up just once. The chain's CDR3 is CASSLGGVTEAFF. For the CDR3, the DNA is TGTGCCAGCAGCTTAGGCGGGGTCACTGAAGCTTTCTTT. This chain joins TRBV7-9 and TRBJ1-1, with D uncertain. Trimming took off 1 base at V and 4 bases at J, with 7 bases between the two ends. The CDR3 length is 13 residues. Germline V gene sequence: CDR1 SEHNR, CDR2 FQNEAQ (reference sequence).

This clone has just a few counts. The chain uses TRBV7-3 and TRBJ1-1; D ambiguous. Germline V gives CDR1 SGHTA, CDR2 FQGTGA. Trimming stripped 2 bases from V and 0 bases from J, with 16 bases between. The CDR3 covers 17 residues. CDR3 DNA sequence: TGTGCCAGCAGCTTAGATGCCCTGGCGGCGATGAACACTGAAGCTTTCTTT. Residues: CASSLDALAAMNTEAFF.

This rearrangement joins TRBV7-2 to TRBJ2-1, with TRBD2 identical over 12 bases. V was pared by 5 bases and J by 7 bases, with 12 bases of the junction left unmatched. This CDR3 spans 17 amino acids. The germline V gene encodes CDR1 SGHTA and CDR2 FQGNSA. The CDR3 sequence is CASSLQFTGLAGNEQFF. CDR3 nucleotides: TGTGCCAGCAGCCTGCAATTTACCGGACTAGCGGGAAATGAGCAGTTCTTC.

This clone occurred a few times. This chain connects TRBV4-3 to TRBJ1-2; no firm D call. CDR3 size: 15 residues. V was clipped by 4 bases and J by 0 bases, with 12 bases between them. Per germline, CDR1 LGHNA and CDR2 YSLEER. CDR3 nucleotide sequence: TGCGCCAGCAGCCCCGGGGAGGAAGCTAACTATGGCTACACCTTC. Protein product: CASSPGEEANYGYTF.

The J gene is TRBJ1-5, the V gene TRBV9; 8 nucleotides agree with TRBD1. Losses at the gene ends were 3 bases for V and 2 bases for J; bases not matched to a gene: 7. Germline loops: CDR1 SGDLS, CDR2 YYNGEE. The CDR3 has 16 residues. The CDR3 nucleotides are TGTGCCAGCAGCGAGGGGGACAGGTTAGGCAATCAGCCCCAGCATTTT. This codes for CASSEGDRLGNQPQHF.

CDR3 in DNA: TGTGCCAGCAGCTTCGGGGACGGGAGGGTCCCTGAAGCTTTCTTT. Encoded protein: CASSFGDGRVPEAFF. This chain uses TRBV11-2 with TRBJ1-1; D perhaps matches TRBD1 (5 bases). Germline V gene sequence: CDR1 SGHAT, CDR2 FQNNGV. Trimming pared 3 bases from V and 6 bases from J, leaving 17 bases between. This CDR3 is built from 15 residues.

This sequence joins TRBV28 and TRBJ1-2, with D possibly being TRBD1 (6 bases). Trimming cost V 3 bases and J 4 bases, with 12 bases left between them. CDR3 length: 14 residues. Germline lookup yields CDR1 MDHEN and CDR2 SYDVKM. The CDR3 sequence is CASSLDRQAYGYTF. CDR3 DNA: TGTGCCAGCAGTTTGGATAGACAGGCCTATGGCTACACCTTC.

The rearrangement uses TRBV5-4 and TRBJ1-2; 7 nucleotides match TRBD1. The CDR3 spans 15 residues. In germline, CDR1 is SGHNT, CDR2 YYREEE (reference sequence). V was clipped by 4 bases and J by 4 bases; unmatched bases: 10. CDR3 sequence (DNA): TGTGCCAGCAGCCCAGGGGGACAAAACTTCTATGGCTACACCTTC. It encodes CASSPGGQNFYGYTF.